The rows below give T cell receptor beta chains drawn from one sample of a study of blood T cell repertoires in COVID-19. Measured with immunoSEQ multiplex PCR; TCRdb has only the in-frame clones, and not every one. Counted here are fewer than 140,000 clones, 76% occurring once; the ten biggest clones make up 6.2%. What was sequenced was peripheral blood. These receptors were taken from a man aged 80 or over with COVID-19, enrolled during active disease. The CDR3 runs from the conserved cysteine through the conserved F or W.

J | length | V | CDR3
TRBJ1-2 | 15 | TRBV19 | CASSFPGQGKDGYTF
TRBJ2-1 | 17 | TRBV9 | CASSRSRLASSYNEQFF
TRBJ2-2 | 12 | TRBV9 | CASREGTGELFF
TRBJ2-5 | 15 | TRBV24-1 | CATSDSVREGETQYF
TRBJ2-1 | 14 | TRBV29-1 | CSTDPTWAQHEQFF
TRBJ1-1 | 14 | TRBV6-6 | CASRPLGSYTEAFF
TRBJ2-5 | 16 | TRBV6-6 | CASSRIGAGDRETQYF
TRBJ1-3 | 16 | TRBV28 | CASSSASDRAGNTIYF
TRBJ1-1 | 13 | TRBV20-1 | CSASWGVNTEAFF
TRBJ2-1 | 12 | TRBV6-5 | CASRTLRNEQFF